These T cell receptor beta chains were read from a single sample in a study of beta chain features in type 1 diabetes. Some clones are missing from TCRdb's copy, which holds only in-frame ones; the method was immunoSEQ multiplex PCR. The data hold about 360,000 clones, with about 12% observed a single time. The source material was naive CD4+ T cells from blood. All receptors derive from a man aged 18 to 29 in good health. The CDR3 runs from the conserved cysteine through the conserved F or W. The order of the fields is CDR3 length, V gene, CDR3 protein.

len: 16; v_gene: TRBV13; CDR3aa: CASSLSRIDSNQPQHF
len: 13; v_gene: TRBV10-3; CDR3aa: CATGTSGSYEQYF
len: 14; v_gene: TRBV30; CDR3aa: CALGQGTTNEKLFF
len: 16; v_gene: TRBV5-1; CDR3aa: CASSTRGPTEADTQYF
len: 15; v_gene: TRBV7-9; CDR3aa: CASSINGLAPDTQYF
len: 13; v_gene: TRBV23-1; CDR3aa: CASSRGGTGELFF
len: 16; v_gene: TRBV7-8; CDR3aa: CASSLRSGGGEDTQYF
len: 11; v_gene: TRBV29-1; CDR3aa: CSVHRVETQYF
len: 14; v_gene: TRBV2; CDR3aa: CASSGGSGANVLTF
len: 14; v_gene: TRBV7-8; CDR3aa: CASSWGGGRYEQYF
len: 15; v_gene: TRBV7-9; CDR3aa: CASSPLTSGLYEQYF
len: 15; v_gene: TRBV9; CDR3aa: CASSAGTGTKETQYF
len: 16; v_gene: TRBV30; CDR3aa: CAWSPGLAGGPDEQFF
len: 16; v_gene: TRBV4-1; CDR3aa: CASSQGGLAGWETQYF
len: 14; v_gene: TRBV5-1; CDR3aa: CASSSRLAGHEQFF
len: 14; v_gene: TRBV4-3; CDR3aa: CASSLRQGGNEQFF
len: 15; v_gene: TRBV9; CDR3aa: CASSAAGGSYNEQFF
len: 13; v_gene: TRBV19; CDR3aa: CASSIPGPDTQYF
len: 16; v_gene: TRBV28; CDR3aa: CASSSPTSGRSGELFF
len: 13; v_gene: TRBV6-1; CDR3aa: CASSEMRAGEQFF
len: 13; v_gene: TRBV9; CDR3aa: CASSAGTLETQYF
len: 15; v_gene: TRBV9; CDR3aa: CASSPRDSGNSPLHF
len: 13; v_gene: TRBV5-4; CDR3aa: CASSLTMNTEAFF
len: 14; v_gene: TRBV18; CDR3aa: CASSPPTGPETQYF
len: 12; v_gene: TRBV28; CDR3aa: CASKEDTGELFF
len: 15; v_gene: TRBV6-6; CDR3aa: CASSPGTSGYNEQFF
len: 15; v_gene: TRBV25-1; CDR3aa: CASSPRWAGEETQYF
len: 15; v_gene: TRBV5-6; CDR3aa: CASSTLALLYNEQFF
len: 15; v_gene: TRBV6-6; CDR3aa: CASSYGSGGSYEQYF
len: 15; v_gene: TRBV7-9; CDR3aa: CASSLAGQGTGELFF
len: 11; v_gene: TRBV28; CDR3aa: CAITGIEGYTF
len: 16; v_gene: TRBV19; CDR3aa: CASSIERQRAKNIQYF
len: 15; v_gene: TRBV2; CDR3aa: CASSRDRGQIDTQYF
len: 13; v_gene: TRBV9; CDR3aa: CASSVWGEETQYF
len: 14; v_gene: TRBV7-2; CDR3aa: CASSLVPSGAARFF
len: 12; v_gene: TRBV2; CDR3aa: CASSSDSYGYTF
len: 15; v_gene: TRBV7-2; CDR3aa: CASSLVGEKNTEAFF
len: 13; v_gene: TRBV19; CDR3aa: CASSRRARTEAFF
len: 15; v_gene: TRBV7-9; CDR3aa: CASSLLGQVTGELFF
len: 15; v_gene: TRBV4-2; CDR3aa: CASSQGPGGHTEAFF
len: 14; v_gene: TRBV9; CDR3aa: CASSPRTMNTEAFF
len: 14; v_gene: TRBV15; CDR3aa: CATSVRQGNYEQYF
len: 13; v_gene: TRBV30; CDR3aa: CAWSEDRNQPQHF
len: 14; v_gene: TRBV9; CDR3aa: CASSPTGDPGELFF
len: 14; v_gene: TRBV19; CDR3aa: CASSSVQGREGYTF
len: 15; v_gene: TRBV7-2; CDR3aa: CASSPGLASQETQYF
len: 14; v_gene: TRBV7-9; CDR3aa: CASSLVTGGNTIYF
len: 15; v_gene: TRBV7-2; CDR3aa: CASSFQGQGYNEQFF
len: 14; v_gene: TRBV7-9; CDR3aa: CASTLGGAGYGYTF
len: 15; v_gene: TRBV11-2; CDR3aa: CASSARLVSSYEQYF
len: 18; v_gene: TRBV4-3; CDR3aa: CASSPERGAGGQNTEAFF
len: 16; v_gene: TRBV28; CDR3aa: CASRRRGTGDHQPQHF
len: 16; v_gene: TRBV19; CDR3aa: CASRPARDRRDNEQFF
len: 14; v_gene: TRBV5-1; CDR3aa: CASSNRDRVYEQYF
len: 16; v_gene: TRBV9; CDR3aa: CASSPLSGTGTDTQYF
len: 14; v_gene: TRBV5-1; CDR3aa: CASSIDRGGTEAFF
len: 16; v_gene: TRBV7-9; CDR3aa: CASSSTLGLGGETQYF
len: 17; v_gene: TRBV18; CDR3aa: CASSPPGVREAANEQFF
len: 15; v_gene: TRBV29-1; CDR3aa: CSVLSGTHSYNEQFF